This TCR beta chain was sequenced for a study of a mutant IDH1 vaccine in newly diagnosed glioma. Study at large: In weeks 1, 3, 5, 7, 11, 15, 19 and 23, patients were immunized, eight times in all.

Assay: immunoSEQ multiplex PCR; the TCRdb copy retains only in-frame clones and omits some. The table records approximately 36,000 clones, over 70% of them present only once. The length of the CDR3 is 17 residues. The V gene end was trimmed by 1 base and the J gene end by 7 bases; junction bases not matched to a gene: 13. Germline CDR1 MGHRA, CDR2 YSYEKL. About this clone: The target antigen is unknown.

Time point given: week 11, during vaccination. Doses consisted of 300 ug of mutant IDH1 20-mer peptide each, paired with topical imiquimod. Each tumor in the donors was a new WHO grade 3 or 4 astrocytoma, IDH1-mutant and ATRX-lost. This clonotype was obtained from a woman in her twenties or thirties with glioma. Some clones in this sample may be carry-over from other donors' samples. The J gene is TRBJ2-5, the V gene TRBV4-1; the match to TRBD1 covers 9 bases. Specimen: peripheral blood mononuclear cells (PBMCs), collected from a glioma patient whose treatment included an IDH1 peptide vaccine. The CDR3 sequence: CASSQGRARDRDGTQYF. The CDR3 DNA reads as TGCGCCAGCAGCCAAGGACGGGCCCGGGACAGGGACGGGACCCAGTACTTC.